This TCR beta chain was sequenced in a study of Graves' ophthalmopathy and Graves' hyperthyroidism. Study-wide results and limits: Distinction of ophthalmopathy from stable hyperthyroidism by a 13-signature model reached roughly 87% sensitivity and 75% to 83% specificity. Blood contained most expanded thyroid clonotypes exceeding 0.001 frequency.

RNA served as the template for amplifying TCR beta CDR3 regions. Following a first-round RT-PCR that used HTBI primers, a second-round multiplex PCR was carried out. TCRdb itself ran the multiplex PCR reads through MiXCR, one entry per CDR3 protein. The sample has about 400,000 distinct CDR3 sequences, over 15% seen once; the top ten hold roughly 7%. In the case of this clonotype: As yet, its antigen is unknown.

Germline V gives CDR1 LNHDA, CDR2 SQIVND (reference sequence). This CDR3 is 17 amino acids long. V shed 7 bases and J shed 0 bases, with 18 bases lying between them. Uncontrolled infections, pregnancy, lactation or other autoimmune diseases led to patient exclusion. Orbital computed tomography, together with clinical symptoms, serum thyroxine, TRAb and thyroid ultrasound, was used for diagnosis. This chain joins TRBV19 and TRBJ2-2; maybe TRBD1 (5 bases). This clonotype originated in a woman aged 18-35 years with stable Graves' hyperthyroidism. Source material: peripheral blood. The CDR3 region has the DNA TGTGCCAGTAAGGTCGCCCAGGGCGCAGCGAACACCGGGGAGCTGTTTTTT. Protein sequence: CASKVAQGAANTGELFF.